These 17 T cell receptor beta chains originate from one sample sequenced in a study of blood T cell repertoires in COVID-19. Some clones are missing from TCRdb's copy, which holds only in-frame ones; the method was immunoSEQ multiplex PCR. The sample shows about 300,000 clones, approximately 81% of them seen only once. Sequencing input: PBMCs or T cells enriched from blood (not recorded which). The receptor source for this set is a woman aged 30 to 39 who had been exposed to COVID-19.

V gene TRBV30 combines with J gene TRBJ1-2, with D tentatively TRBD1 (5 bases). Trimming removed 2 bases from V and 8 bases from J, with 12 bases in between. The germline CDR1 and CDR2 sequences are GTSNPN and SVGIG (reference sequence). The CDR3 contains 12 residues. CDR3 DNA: TGTGCCTGGAGTCGACAGATTTTGGGCTACACCTTC. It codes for CAWSRQILGYTF.

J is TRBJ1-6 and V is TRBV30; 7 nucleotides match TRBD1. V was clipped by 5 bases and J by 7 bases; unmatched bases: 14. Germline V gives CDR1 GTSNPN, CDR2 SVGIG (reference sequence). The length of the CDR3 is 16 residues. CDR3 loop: CAWDIATGVSNSPLHF. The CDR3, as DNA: TGTGCCTGGGATATAGCTACAGGGGTCTCCAATTCACCCCTCCACTTT.

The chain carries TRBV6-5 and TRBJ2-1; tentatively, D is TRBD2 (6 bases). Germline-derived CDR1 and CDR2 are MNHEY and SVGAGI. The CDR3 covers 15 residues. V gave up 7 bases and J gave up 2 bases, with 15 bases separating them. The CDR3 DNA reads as TGTGCCAGCAAAAACTGGGGGGAGACCTACAATGAGCAGTTCTTC. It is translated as CASKNWGETYNEQFF.

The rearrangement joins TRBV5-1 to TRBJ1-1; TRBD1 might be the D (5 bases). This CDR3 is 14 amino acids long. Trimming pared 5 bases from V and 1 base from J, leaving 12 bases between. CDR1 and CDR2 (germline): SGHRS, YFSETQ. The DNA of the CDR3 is TGCGCCAGCAGACAAGGTGACAGGAACACTGAAGCTTTCTTT. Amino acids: CASRQGDRNTEAFF.

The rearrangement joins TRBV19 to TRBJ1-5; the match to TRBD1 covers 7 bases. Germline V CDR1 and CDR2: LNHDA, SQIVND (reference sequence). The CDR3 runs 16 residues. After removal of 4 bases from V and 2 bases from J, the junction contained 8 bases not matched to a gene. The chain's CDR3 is CASSNIKGGGNQPQHF. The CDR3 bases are TGTGCCAGTAGTAATATAAAAGGGGGCGGCAATCAGCCCCAGCATTTT.

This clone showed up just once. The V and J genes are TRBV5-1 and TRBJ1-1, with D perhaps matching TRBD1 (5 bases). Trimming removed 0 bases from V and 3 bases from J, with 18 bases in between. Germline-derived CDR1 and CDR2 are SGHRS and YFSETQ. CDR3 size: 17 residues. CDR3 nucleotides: TGCGCCAGCAGCTTGGGTCCGCGGGGACTGAGGTACACTGAAGCTTTCTTT. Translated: CASSLGPRGLRYTEAFF.

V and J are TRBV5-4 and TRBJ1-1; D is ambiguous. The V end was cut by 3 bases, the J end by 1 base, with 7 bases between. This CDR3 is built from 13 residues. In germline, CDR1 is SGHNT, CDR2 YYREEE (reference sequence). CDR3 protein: CASSSDWNTEAFF. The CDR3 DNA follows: TGTGCCAGCAGCTCAGATTGGAACACTGAAGCTTTCTTT.

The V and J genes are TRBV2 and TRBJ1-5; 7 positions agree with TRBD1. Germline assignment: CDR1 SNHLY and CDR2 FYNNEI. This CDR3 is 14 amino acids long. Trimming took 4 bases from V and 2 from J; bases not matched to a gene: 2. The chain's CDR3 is CASSVGQGNQPQHF. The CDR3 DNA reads TGTGCCAGCAGTGTAGGACAGGGCAATCAGCCCCAGCATTTT. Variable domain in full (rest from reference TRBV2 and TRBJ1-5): EPEVTQTPSHQVTQMGQEVILRCVPISNHLYFYWYRQILGQKVEFLVSFYNNEISEKSEIFDDQFSVERPDGSNFTLKIRSTKLEDSAMYFCASSVGQGNQPQHFGDGTRLSIL.

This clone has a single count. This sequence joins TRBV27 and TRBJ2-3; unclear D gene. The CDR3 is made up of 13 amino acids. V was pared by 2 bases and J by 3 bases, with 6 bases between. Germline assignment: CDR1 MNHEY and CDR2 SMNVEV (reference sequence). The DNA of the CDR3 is TGTGCCAGCAGTTTACGGTATACAGATACGCAGTATTTT. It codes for CASSLRYTDTQYF.

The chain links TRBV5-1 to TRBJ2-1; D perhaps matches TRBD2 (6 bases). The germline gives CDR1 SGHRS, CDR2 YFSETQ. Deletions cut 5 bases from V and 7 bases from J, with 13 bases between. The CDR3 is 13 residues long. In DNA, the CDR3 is TGCGCCAGCAGGGTAGGGACTGCGAATGAGCAGTTCTTC. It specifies CASRVGTANEQFF.

CDR3: CASSRTATYEQYF. DNA of the CDR3: TGTGCCAGTAGTCGAACTGCCACCTACGAGCAGTACTTC. The V call is TRBV19, the J call TRBJ2-7; D unclear. The V end lost 5 bases, the J end lost 2 bases, and 10 bases lay between the germline ends. Germline loops: CDR1 LNHDA, CDR2 SQIVND (reference sequence). There are 13 residues in the CDR3.

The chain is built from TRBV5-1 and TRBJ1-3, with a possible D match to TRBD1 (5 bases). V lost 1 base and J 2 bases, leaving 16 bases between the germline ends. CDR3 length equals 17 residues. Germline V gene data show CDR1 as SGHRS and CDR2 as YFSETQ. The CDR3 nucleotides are TGCGCCAGCAGCTTGATAGATCAGGGAAAGGCTGGAAACACCATATATTTT. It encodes CASSLIDQGKAGNTIYF.

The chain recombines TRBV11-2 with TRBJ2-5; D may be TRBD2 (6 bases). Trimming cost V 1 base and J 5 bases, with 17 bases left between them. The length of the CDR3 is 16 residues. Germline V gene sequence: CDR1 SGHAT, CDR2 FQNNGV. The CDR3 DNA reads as TGTGCCAGCAGCTTAGGGCCGGAGGGATTTACGGAGACCCAGTACTTC. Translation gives CASSLGPEGFTETQYF.

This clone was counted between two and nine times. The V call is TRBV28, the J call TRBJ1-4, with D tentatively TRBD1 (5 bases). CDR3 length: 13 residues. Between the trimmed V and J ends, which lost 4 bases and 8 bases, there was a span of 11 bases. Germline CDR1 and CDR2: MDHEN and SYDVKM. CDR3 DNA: TGTGCCAGCAGTTCCCCAGGGAGGGAAAAACTGTTTTTT. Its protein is CASSSPGREKLFF. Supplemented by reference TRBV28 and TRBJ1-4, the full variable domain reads DVKVTQSSRYLVKRTGEKVFLECVQDMDHENMFWYRQDPGLGLRLIYFSYDVKMKEKGDIPEGYSVSREKKERFSLILESASTNQTSMYLCASSSPGREKLFFGSGTQLSVL.

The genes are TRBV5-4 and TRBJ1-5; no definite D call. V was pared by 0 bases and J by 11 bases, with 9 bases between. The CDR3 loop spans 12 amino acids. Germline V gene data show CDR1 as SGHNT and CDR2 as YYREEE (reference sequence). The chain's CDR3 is CASSLAGSAQHF. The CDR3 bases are TGTGCCAGCAGCTTGGCGGGATCGGCCCAGCATTTT.

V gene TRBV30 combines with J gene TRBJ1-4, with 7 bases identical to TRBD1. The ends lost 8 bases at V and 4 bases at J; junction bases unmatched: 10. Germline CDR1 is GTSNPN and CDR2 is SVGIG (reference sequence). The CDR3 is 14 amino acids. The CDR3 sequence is CAGNWDSINEKLFF. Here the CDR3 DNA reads TGTGCCGGAAATTGGGACAGCATTAATGAAAAACTGTTTTTT.

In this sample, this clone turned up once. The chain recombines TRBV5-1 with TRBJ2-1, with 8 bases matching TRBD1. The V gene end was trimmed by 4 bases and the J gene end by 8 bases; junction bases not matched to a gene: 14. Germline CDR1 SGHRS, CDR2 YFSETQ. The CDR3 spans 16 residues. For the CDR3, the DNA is TGCGCCAGCAGCCCGACCCGGACAGGGCGTGGGGATGAGCAGTTCTTC. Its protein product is CASSPTRTGRGDEQFF.